This T cell receptor beta chain was captured by sequencing in a study of blood T cell repertoires in COVID-19 (dated by TCRdb to about 2020). For context, the study as a whole: The collaborator samples originated in the United States, Italy and Spain and spanned the acute and convalescent phases of COVID-19. The prospective study material was composed of cDNA or gDNA derived from T cells, B-cell-depleted T cells, or PBMCs. Deeply sampled blood TCRbeta repertoires from subjects exposed to, actively infected with, or recovered from COVID-19 were included in the dataset. The repertoires were released in a freely available public database meant as a resource for research on the immune response to SARS-CoV-2. The samples were drawn from the first 160 participants of the ongoing ImmuneRACE study and from roughly 1,300 subjects provided by 6 global collaborators. The sample metadata nearly always contained a de-identified subject ID, COVID-19 status, age in years and sex. Where available, HLA class I and class II types were taken from metadata supplied by the sample provider and were not determined by assay-based typing. The full study reports these points: The quantity of clinical and demographic metadata differed by source and by participant and was supplied without curation.

This clone showed up just a few times. It has no known antigen specificity. No clone much larger than this one lies a single base away; base qualities are absent. Collaborating institutions collected whole blood in K2EDTA tubes following their own protocols. For TCRbeta analysis, collaborators shipped samples as frozen whole blood, isolated PBMCs, or DNA extracted from either of those sample types. CDR1 and CDR2 are drawn from the germline V gene: SGHRS, YFSETQ. The CDR3 goes from the cysteine to the phenylalanine over 15 residues. The retained sequence is limited to the CDR3, 45 bases, with the frame set at the first base. Germline trimming: 0 bases from V, 1 base from J; junction bases outside gene matches: 3. TCRbeta CDR3 regions were amplified from genomic DNA using the immunoSEQ Assay, a bias-controlled multiplex PCR. The authors' pipeline ran thus. Within the assay, amplification of reference gene primers was used to estimate how many nucleated cells each sample contained. To quantify the absolute abundance of each unique TCRbeta CDR3 rearrangement, sequence reads were collapsed and filtered. Productive Simpson clonality was computed per sample as the square root of Simpson's diversity index over productive rearrangements. TCRdb provides this immuneACCESS table in a form limited to in-frame rearrangements. Some clones are lacking; in checked studies, under half of them reflect an unresolved V gene, and why the rest are absent is not known. Clone size and V and J calls were adopted from that table, with D and trimming inferred from the DNA. This sample holds 150,000 to 200,000 clones; more than 75% were observed only once. The ten largest clones add up to under 5% of the sample.

The sequenced material came from peripheral blood. This clonotype was sampled from a human donor in a cohort sampled during active COVID-19. In this chain, TRBV5-1 is recombined with TRBJ1-1, and 7 junction bases match TRBD1. CDR3 sequence: CASSLGGTANTEAFF. The DNA reads as follows: TGCGCCAGCAGCTTGGGAGGGACAGCGAACACTGAAGCTTTCTTT.